One T cell receptor beta chain is described in this entry. This sample is part of a study of shared clonotypes between healthy human individuals. TCRdb's copy holds only in-frame clones and misses some; the assay was immunoSEQ multiplex PCR. The sample yields 850,000 to 1,200,000 clones, under 80% seen once. Sequenced: memory CD4+ T cells sorted from blood. Subset meaning: CD45RA-negative fraction. The receptor's source is a young man in good health.

CDR3 loop: CASSLADGNTIYF. The CDR3 nucleotides are TGCGCCAGCAGCTTGGCCGACGGGAACACCATATATTTT. This rearrangement joins TRBV5-1 to TRBJ1-3; D is unclear. The V gene's germline CDR1 is SGHRS and CDR2 YFSETQ. Trimming pared 0 bases from V and 7 bases from J, leaving 8 bases between. This CDR3 region has 13 residues.